This TCR beta chain was obtained from a study of tumour-infiltrating T cells in Burkitt lymphoma. Turning to the study itself: Survival, overall and progression-free, tracked with productive clonality.

Some clones are missing from TCRdb's copy, which holds only in-frame ones; the method was immunoSEQ multiplex PCR. The sample includes approximately 14,000 clones, 85% of them seen just once. Trimming cost V 6 bases and J 4 bases; bases outside gene matches: 8. The CDR3 loop spans 14 amino acids. In germline, CDR1 is SQVTM, CDR2 ANQGSEA. The V call is TRBV29-1, the J call TRBJ1-2; 10 positions match TRBD1. The TCR originated in a human donor with diffuse large B-cell lymphoma. Sequences were obtained from tumor tissue. The CDR3 loop is CSVDRQGAVYGYTF. The CDR3 DNA follows: TGCAGCGTCGACAGACAGGGGGCTGTCTATGGCTACACCTTC. The full variable domain, in which reference TRBV29-1 and TRBJ1-2 provide the parts outside the CDR3, is SAVISQKPSRDICQRGTSLTIQCQVDSQVTMMFWYRQQPGQSLTLIATANQGSEATYESGFVIDKFPISRPNLTFSTLTVSNMSPEDSSIYLCSVDRQGAVYGYTFGSGTRLTVV.